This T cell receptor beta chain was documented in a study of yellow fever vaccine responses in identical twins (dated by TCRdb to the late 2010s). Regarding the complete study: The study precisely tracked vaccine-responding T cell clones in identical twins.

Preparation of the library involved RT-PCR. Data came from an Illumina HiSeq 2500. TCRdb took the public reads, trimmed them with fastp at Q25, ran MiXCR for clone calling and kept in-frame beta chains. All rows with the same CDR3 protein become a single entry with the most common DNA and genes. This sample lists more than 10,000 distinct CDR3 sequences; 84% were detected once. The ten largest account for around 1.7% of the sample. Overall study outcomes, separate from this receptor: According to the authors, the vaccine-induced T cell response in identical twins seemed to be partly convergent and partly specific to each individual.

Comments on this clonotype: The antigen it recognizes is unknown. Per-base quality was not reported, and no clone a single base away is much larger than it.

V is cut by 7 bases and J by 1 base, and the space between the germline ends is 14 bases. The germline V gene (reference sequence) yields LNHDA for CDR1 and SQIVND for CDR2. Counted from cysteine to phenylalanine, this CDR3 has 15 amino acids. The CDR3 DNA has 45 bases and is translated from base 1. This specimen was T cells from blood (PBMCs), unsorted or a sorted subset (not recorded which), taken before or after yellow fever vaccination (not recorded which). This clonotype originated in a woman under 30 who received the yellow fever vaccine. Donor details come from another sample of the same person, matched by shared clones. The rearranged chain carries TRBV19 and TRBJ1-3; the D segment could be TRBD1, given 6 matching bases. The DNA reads TGTGCCAGTACATTCACCGGGACATCTGGAAACACCATATATTTT. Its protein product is CASTFTGTSGNTIYF.